The text below deals with one T cell receptor (beta chain). There is no known antigen for this receptor. Base quality data are lacking; no much larger clone is found one base away. According to the germline V gene, CDR1 reads MNHEY and CDR2 reads SVGAGI. Trimming at the junction amounts to 4 bases on V and 1 base on J, and the germline ends lie 15 bases apart. The CDR3 covers 16 residues, taking in both the cysteine and the phenylalanine. Kept here is only the CDR3 DNA, which spans 48 bases and is read in frame from base 1. The cohort consisted of more than 650 healthy bone marrow donors. At the time of sampling, all cohort members were nominally healthy, though unrecorded immune exposures were likely present. The donor was CMV seronegative and was included in the group of several hundred seronegative cohort members. Each donor provided a peripheral blood sample, and peripheral blood mononuclear cells were used for TCR beta sequencing. The Qiagen DNeasy Blood Extraction Kit was used to extract genomic DNA from the blood cell samples.

This sample was taken from a study of cytomegalovirus exposure and HLA in healthy donors (dated 2017 in TCRdb). Looking at the study overall: An earlier analysis of approximately 640 of the donors reported approximately 300 Gb of sequence data and roughly 110 million unique TCR beta sequences from about 200 million T cells. Roughly 300 gigabases of sequencing data and approximately 80 million unique TCR sequences were included in an early release covering roughly 700 HLA-typed donors. Of the 300 to 450 genotyped donors, 75% to 85% were placed in the genetic ancestry cluster associated with self-reported Caucasian donors. The study aimed to test whether signatures of past pathogen exposure could be identified by cataloging public T cell receptors. The T cell repertoires of around 670 subjects were profiled by immunosequencing and related to cytomegalovirus serostatus. A separate validation cohort of 100 to 150 different subjects was used in addition to the approximately 640-subject first cohort. The study combined high-throughput TCR immunosequencing, statistical association of individual TCRs with disease status, and machine learning to predict cytomegalovirus infection status. A later analysis re-analyzed previously published TCR beta repertoires from roughly 600 donors and added high-resolution HLA genotyping to study TCR occurrence patterns. In the later analysis, no new phenotypic data were used to find candidate immune exposures; instead, reliance was placed on TCR beta sequences and their occurrence across donors. An earlier analysis of around 580 of the donors used high-throughput TCR beta sequencing to judge whether each TCR beta V gene segment behaved as functional or pseudogenic. Donor age, sex, ethnicity and CMV serostatus were collected together with the repertoire data. In a later genetic analysis, genome-wide SNP genotypes for 398 of the 666 donors were used, and that subset was treated as a discovery cohort. Every repertoire in the discovery cohort had been generated on one and the same sequencing platform. Class I and class II HLA loci were covered by the typing at four-digit resolution. The number of donors typed differed by locus, with roughly 629-640 for A, B, C, DRB1 and DQB1, over 500 for DQA1, about 610 for DPA1, and 450 to 480 for DPB1. About five DR-DQ haplotypes were handled as single units for association and clustering because linkage in the cohort was strong. On average, roughly 200,000 unique TCR beta nucleotide sequences were sequenced per donor among 350 to 400 genotyped donors of the cohort, with about 19% of those sequences being non-productive.

Broad study findings and their caveats: According to a later analysis, TCR association rates differed among HLA loci, with DRB1 alleles showing the most associated TCRs and HLA-C alleles showing the fewest. Specific HLA alleles were associated with around 18,000 TCR beta sequences at a false discovery rate of 0.05 in a later analysis. For the cohort, immune exposure information was limited to CMV serostatus. A later analysis reported that several top co-occurrence clusters appeared linked to parvovirus B19, influenza, CMV and Epstein-Barr virus. A later genetic analysis reported fewer N-insertions in productive TCRs among donors in an Asian-associated ancestry cluster than the roughly 650-donor mean. A further reported finding was that TCR beta sequences accurately predicted the HLA-A and HLA-B alleles for most subjects in the first cohort. A cluster of highly shared sequence variants was judged likely to be a technical artifact of the sequencing pipeline. In an earlier analysis of about 600 of the donors, most TCR beta V segments appeared in productive rearrangements about 87% or about 30% of the time, broadly matching IMGT annotations. Some IMGT-functional V segments, including TRBV6-2 and TRBV6-3, could not be told apart with the 87-base-pair reads, so those segments were excluded. Presence/absence analyses assumed roughly uniform sequencing depth across donors, an assumption that may not hold. While some public TCRs were present in many individuals, most TCR sequences turned up only very rarely across donors. Seventeen rarely observed V segments, including chromosome 9 orphons, were excluded from the earlier analysis of just under 600 of the donors because counts were too low. In the study, approximately 160 TCR beta chains were listed as associated with cytomegalovirus. The classifier was reported to diagnose cytomegalovirus status with high specificity and sensitivity in both the original cohort and the validation cohort. In a later genetic analysis, a missense DCLRE1C variant was associated with V-gene and J-gene trimming of TCR beta chains, and the association was replicated in an independent cohort. When HLA alleles, especially DR and DQ, strongly co-occurred, attributing TCR associations to individual alleles was difficult. Because HLA typing was missing for some donors at each locus, association tests included only the typed subset. Linkage disequilibrium might explain the correlated functional status among segregating V segments, but an unknown experimental factor could not be ruled out. A later analysis found that HLA-associated TCR beta chains were more clonally expanded and had lower generation probabilities than equally common non-associated chains. The authors suggested that the approach could potentially be generalized to other disease states and immunological phenotypes. Most CMV-associated TCR beta chains appeared to be HLA-restricted in a later analysis, and the HLA associations seemed to be driven largely by CMV exposure. The cohort was sequenced for TCR beta chains only, and without alpha or paired-chain data the features that could be detected were limited. In vitro tests confirmed that a few of the cytomegalovirus-associated TCR beta chains recognize cytomegalovirus antigens.

Libraries were prepared through the immunoSEQ multiplex PCR assay. For the multiplex PCR, a mixture combining 60 forward primers for TCR Vbeta segments and 13 reverse primers for TCR Jbeta segments was used. The CDR3 region of rearranged TCR beta genes was amplified from genomic DNA by a multiplex PCR assay. The amplified TCR beta libraries were sequenced on the Illumina HiSeq System as 87-base-pair reads. The authors' pipeline ran thus. A later analysis counted tens of millions of unique TCR beta chains across the approximately 700 repertoires, and 9 million to 14 million of these chains were shared by at least two donors. A nearest-neighbor algorithm error-corrected the raw reads and collapsed the reads into unique sequences, merging closely related sequences to remove PCR and sequencing errors. V, D and J gene segments were assigned by aligning CDR3 sequences to IMGT reference sequences. Each retained sequence needed at least a six-nucleotide match to both a V gene segment and a J gene segment. Rearrangements were called productive when the CDR3 lacked stop codons and stayed in frame with V and J; all others were non-productive. CDR3 was defined by IMGT convention, running from the second conserved V-encoded cysteine to the conserved J-encoded phenylalanine. In an earlier analysis of roughly 580 of the donors, sequences lacking an unambiguous match to a single V gene segment were excluded. In an earlier analysis of 587 of the donors, V segments were called functional above 56.7% productive rearrangements and were called segregating when the between-donor standard deviation exceeded 5%. A statistical classification framework was developed to diagnose cytomegalovirus status using the catalog of TCR beta chain sequences. In a later analysis, V and J genes were assigned by comparing TCR nucleotide sequences against IMGT/GENE-DB human TR gene sequences. A later analysis assigned CDR3 sequences and most-parsimonious VDJ recombination scenarios with the TCRdist pipeline. A later analysis defined each TCR beta chain by its CDR3 amino acid sequence plus V-gene family, and excluded reads lacking a unique V-gene family. To address suspected cross-contamination and a sequencing artifact, a later analysis removed several hundred highly shared, low-generation-probability nucleotide sequences. For each public chain, a later analysis derived a clonal expansion index from normalized ranks of inferred template counts within each repertoire. A later analysis computed generation probabilities with a VDJ recombination model fitted to out-of-frame rearrangements, and checked the results against IGoR. In a later analysis, hypergeometric tests were used to score TCR-TCR, TCR-HLA and TCR-CMV co-occurrence, with a repertoire-size bias correction applied to TCR pairs. In a later analysis, false discovery rates were estimated by permuting HLA or CMV assignments 20 times. In a later analysis, co-occurring TCRs were grouped using DBSCAN, and TCRdist sequence similarity was added for clustering within HLA-allele-positive subsets. Repertoires with fewer than 30,000 or more than 120,000 public chains, plus five repertoires with anomalous nucleotide sharing, were excluded from co-occurrence clustering. TCRdb re-hosts the immuneACCESS table, in-frame sequences only. Its copies lack some clones; in the studies checked, an unresolved V gene accounts for under half of them, and the cause for the rest is not known. That table is the source of V, J and clone size, and D and trimming were worked out from the DNA. Recorded for this sample are around 190,000 clones; about four fifths of them occurred a single time. The ten largest make up about 2.6% of the sample.

Sequenced sample: PBMCs. The chain is made from TRBV6-5 and TRBJ2-3; TRBD1 is perhaps the D gene, given 6 matching bases. This TCR came from a female donor in good health and CMV-seronegative. The CDR3 here reads CASSFNRVGGTDTQYF. The nucleotide sequence is given as TGTGCCAGCAGTTTTAACAGGGTCGGAGGCACAGATACGCAGTATTTT.